This T cell receptor (beta chain) was sequenced in a study of shared clonotypes between healthy human individuals. Sequenced by immunoSEQ multiplex PCR; TCRdb stores in-frame clones only, minus some. The repertoire holds hundreds of thousands of clones, with 70% to 80% as singletons. The length of the CDR3 is 15 residues. V shed 5 bases and J 0 bases; nucleotides not matched to a gene: 4. CDR1 and CDR2 from the germline V gene are SGHTA and FQGNSA. This receptor was identified in a woman aged 40 to 50 in good health. Some clones in this sample may be carry-over from other donors' samples. The genes are TRBV7-2 and TRBJ2-7; the match to TRBD2 covers 10 bases. Sequencing was performed on PBMCs. CDR3: CASSRGTSVSYEQYF. The CDR3 nucleotides are TGTGCCAGCAGCCGAGGGACTAGCGTCTCCTACGAGCAGTACTTC.